A single TCR beta chain is shown here with its context. What it recognizes is unknown. The sample is drawn from a study of shared clonotypes between healthy human individuals. Findings and limits, study-wide: The study found 4.5% to 5% of naive CD4 clonotypes shared across a handful of donors.

Only in-frame clones appear in the TCRdb table, and some are missing; sequencing was by immunoSEQ multiplex PCR. Of approximately 95,000 clones detected, roughly two thirds appear once; the ten largest clones hold roughly 40%. Within Nashville, Tennessee resided all donors, each a Caucasian adult. The germline V gene encodes CDR1 LNHNV and CDR2 YYDKDF (reference sequence). The V and J ends lost 0 bases and 3 bases, in that order; junction bases with no gene match: 3. The CDR3 has 15 residues. The chain is built from TRBV15 and TRBJ1-1; TRBD1 matches 8 bases. Sequenced material: memory CD8+ T cells sorted from blood. Noted subset: CD45RO+ cells pooled with CCR7-negative TemRA cells. This receptor was obtained from a man aged 25 to 45 in good health. DNA for the CDR3: TGTGCCACCAGCAGAGAGGACAGGGAGGACACTGAAGCTTTCTTT. Translating gives CATSREDREDTEAFF. Full variable domain (rest looked up from reference TRBV15 and TRBJ1-1): DAMVIQNPRYQVTQFGKPVTLSCSQTLNHNVMYWYQQKSSQAPKLLFHYYDKDFNNEADTPDNFQSRRPNTSFCFLDIRSPGLGDTAMYLCATSREDREDTEAFFGQGTRLTVV.